This TCR beta chain came from a study of cytomegalovirus exposure and HLA in healthy donors. The wider study: Genetic ancestry analysis placed around four fifths of the roughly 400 donors that were genotyped in the Caucasian-associated cluster. Whole-study results and caveats: In a later analysis, compared with equally common non-associated chains, HLA-associated beta chains were more expanded. Available immune exposure information covered CMV serostatus only. In an earlier analysis, about 87% or about 30%: the productive usage of most TCR beta V segments.

The germline V gene has CDR1 SGHNT and CDR2 YYREEE (reference sequence). This CDR3 region has 11 residues. Trimming removed 3 bases from V and 4 bases from J, with 5 bases in between. As regards this clone: What it binds is unknown.

The PCR contained 60 Vbeta and 13 Jbeta primers. Clones were read by immunoSEQ multiplex PCR, and TCRdb kept only the in-frame ones, dropping some. The sample yields 150,000 to 180,000 clones, approximately 80% seen once. The chain couples TRBV5-4 to TRBJ2-7; D gene uncertain. Input material: PBMCs. This clonotype was sampled from a woman aged 40-49 years in good health and CMV-seropositive. This CDR3 is CASSSQYEQYF. The CDR3, as DNA: TGTGCCAGCAGCTCACAGTACGAGCAGTACTTC. Drawing the rest from reference TRBV5-4 and TRBJ2-7, the complete variable domain is ETGVTQSPTHLIKTRGQQVTLRCSSQSGHNTVSWYQQALGQGPQFIFQYYREEENGRGNFPPRFSGLQFPNYSSELNVNALELDDSALYLCASSSQYEQYFGPGTRLTVT.